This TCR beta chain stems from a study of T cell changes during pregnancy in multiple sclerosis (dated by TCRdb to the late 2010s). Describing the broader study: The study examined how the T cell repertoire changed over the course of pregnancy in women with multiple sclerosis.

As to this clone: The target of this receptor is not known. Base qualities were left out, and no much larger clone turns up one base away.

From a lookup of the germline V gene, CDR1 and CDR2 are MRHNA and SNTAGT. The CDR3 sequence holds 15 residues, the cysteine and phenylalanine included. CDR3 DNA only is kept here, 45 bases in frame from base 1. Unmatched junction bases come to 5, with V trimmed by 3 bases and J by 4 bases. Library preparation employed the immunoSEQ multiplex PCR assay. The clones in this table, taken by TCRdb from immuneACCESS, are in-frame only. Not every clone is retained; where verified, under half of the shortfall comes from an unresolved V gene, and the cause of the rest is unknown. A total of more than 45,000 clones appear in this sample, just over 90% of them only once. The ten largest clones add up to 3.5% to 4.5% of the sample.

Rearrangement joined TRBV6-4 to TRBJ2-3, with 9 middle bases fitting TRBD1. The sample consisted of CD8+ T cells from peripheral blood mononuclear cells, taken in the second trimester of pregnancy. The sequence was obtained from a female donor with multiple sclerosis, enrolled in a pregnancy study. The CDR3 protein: CASSEAGQGPDTQYF. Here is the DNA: TGTGCCAGCAGTGAAGCGGGACAGGGACCAGATACGCAGTATTTT.